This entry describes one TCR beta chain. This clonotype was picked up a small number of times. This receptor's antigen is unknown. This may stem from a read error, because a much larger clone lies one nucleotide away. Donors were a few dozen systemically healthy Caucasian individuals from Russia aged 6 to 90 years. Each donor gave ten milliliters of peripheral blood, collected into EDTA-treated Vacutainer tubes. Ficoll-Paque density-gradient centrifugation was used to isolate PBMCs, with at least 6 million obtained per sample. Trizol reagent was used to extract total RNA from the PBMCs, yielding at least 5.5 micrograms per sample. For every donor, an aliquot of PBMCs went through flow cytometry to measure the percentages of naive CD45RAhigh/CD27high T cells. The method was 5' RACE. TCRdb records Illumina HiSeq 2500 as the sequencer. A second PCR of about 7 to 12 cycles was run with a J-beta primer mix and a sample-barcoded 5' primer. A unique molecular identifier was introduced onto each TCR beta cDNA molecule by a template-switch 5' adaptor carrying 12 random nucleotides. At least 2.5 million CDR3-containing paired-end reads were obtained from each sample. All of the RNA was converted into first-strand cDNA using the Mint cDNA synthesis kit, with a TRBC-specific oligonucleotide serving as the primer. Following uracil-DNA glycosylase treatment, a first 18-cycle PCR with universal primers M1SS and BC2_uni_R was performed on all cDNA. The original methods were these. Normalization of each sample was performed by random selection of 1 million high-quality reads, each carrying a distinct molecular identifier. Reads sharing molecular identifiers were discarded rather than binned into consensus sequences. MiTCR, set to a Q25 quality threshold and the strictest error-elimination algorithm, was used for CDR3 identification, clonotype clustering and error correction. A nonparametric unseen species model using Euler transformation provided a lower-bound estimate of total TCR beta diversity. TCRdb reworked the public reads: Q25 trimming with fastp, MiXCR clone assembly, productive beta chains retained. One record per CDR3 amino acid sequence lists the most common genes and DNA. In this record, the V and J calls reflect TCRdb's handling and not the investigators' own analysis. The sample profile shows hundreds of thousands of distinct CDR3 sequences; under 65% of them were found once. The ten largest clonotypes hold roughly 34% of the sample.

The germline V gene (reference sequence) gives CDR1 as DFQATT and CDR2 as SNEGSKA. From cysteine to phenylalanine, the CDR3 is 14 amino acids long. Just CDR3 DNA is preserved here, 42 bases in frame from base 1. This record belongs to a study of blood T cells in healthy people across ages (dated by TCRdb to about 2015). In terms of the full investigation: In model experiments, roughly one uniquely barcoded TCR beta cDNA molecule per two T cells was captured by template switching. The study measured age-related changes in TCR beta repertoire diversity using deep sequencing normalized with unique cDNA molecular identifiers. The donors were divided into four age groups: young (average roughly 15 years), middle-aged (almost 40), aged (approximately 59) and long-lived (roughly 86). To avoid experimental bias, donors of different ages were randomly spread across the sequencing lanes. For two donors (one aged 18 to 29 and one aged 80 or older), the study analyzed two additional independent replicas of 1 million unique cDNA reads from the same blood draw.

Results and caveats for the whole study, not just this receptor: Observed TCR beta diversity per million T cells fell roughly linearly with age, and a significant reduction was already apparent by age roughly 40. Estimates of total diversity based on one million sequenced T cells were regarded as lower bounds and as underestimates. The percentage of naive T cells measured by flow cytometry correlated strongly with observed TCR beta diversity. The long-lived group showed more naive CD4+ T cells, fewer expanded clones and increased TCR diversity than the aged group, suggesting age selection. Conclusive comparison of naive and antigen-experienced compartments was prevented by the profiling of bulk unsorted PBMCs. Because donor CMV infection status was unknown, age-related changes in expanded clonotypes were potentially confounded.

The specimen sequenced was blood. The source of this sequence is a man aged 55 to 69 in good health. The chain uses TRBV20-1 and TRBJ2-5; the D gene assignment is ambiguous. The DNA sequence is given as TGCGGTGCTACCGAGCGTGGCTCCCAAGAGACCCAGTACTTC. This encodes CGATERGSQETQYF.